This TCR beta chain was sequenced during a study of graft-versus-host responses after intestinal transplantation. About the study: Every recipient had anti-thymocyte globulin induction and around three years of tacrolimus plus steroids.

Notes on this clone: Its matching antigen is unknown.

This CDR3 is 14 amino acids long. Germline V gene lookup returns CDR1 LNHDA and CDR2 SQIVND (reference sequence). V lost 2 bases to trimming and J lost 7 bases, with 9 bases between them. TCRdb keeps only in-frame clones here, not all; method: immunoSEQ multiplex PCR. The data hold about 86,000 clones, with roughly 90% observed a single time. The input for sequencing was unstimulated CD4+ T cells sorted from spleen or lymph node cells, taken before transplant. The chain employs TRBV19 and TRBJ1-6; D is perhaps TRBD1 (6 bases). The sequence was obtained from a human donor who was the organ donor for an intestinal transplant. The CDR3 sequence is CASSIIDRNSPLHF. The CDR3 DNA reads TGTGCCAGTAGTATAATAGACAGGAATTCACCCCTCCACTTT. The full variable domain, completed using reference TRBV19 and TRBJ1-6, is DGGITQSPKYLFRKEGQNVTLSCEQNLNHDAMYWYRQDPGQGLRLIYYSQIVNDFQKGDIAEGYSVSREKKESFPLTVTSAQKNPTAFYLCASSIIDRNSPLHFGNGTRLTVT.